Sequencing of this TCR beta chain was carried out in a study of T-cell reconstitution after alpha-beta-depleted transplantation in children. V shed 8 bases, J shed 2 bases, and the junction held 8 bases outside the gene matches. Germline CDR1 reads SEHNR; CDR2 reads FQNEAQ (reference sequence). The CDR3 runs 14 residues. Unique molecular identifiers were used in preparing the TCRbeta library. TCRdb redid the calling of the PCR reads with MiXCR, one entry per CDR3 protein. In the table there are around 480,000 distinct CDR3 sequences, approximately 32% of which are singletons. This chain links TRBV7-9 with TRBJ1-2, with TRBD1 identical over 7 bases. The sequence was obtained from a human donor who donated a stem cell graft to a child with aplastic anemia. The sequencing here drew on PBMCs from the stem cell graft donor, taken from the stem cell graft. DNA of the CDR3: TGTGCCAGCCCCAATGGACAGGACAACTATGGCTACACCTTC. Protein sequence: CASPNGQDNYGYTF.